One TCR beta chain is described in this entry. Assay: immunoSEQ multiplex PCR; the TCRdb copy retains only in-frame clones and omits some. The repertoire includes fewer than 85,000 clones, about 88% of them detected once, and roughly 0.7% sits in the top ten. The data were obtained in a study of OX40 agonist ivuxolimab in advanced cancers. The germline V gene has CDR1 GTSNPN and CDR2 SVGIG (reference sequence). The CDR3 has 14 residues. Trimming at V came to 5 bases and at J to 0 bases, leaving 3 bases not matched to a gene. The source is an adult with an advanced solid tumor such as melanoma, head and neck, liver or kidney cancer. The specimen was CD4+ or CD8+ T cells sorted from blood, collected in a trial of the OX40 agonist ivuxolimab. This rearrangement joins TRBV30 to TRBJ1-3; 8 bases align to TRBD1. For the CDR3, the DNA is TGTGCCTGGGGACAGGGTTTCTCTGGAAACACCATATATTTT. Translated, it gives CAWGQGFSGNTIYF.